This entry features one T cell receptor (beta chain) sequence. What it recognizes is unknown. Measured with immunoSEQ multiplex PCR; TCRdb has only the in-frame clones, and not every one. The profile covers 80,000 to 90,000 clones, with approximately 83% appearing a single time and around 6% taken by the ten largest. The data stem from a study of identifying expanded T cells in peripheral blood. The study, taken as a whole, reports: Clone count variance between approximately two-week samples rose with total template count. Over around two and four weeks, about 15 and 19 clones changed, versus roughly 1.1 between replicates.

No infections or other immune events were documented during collection. The TCR comes from a person aged 18 to 70 in good health. The material sequenced was blood.

The CDR3 loop reads CASSYPSGGLYNEQFF. The CDR3 region has the DNA TGTGCCAGCAGCTACCCAAGCGGGGGGCTCTACAATGAGCAGTTCTTC. V usage is TRBV11-2 and J usage is TRBJ2-1; TRBD2 matches at 9 bases. CDR3 length equals 16 residues. Trimming removed 4 bases from V and 3 bases from J; junction bases left unmatched: 7. CDR1 SGHAT and CDR2 FQNNGV come from the germline V gene.